The sample holds a few counts of the clone carrying this TCR beta chain. This record belongs to a study of blood T cell repertoires in COVID-19. Study summary: There were acute and convalescent COVID-19 samples, and they came from the United States, Italy and Spain. In each case, the material was cDNA or gDNA derived from T cells, B-cell-depleted T cells, or PBMCs.

As processed by the authors: Amplification of reference gene primers was used by the study to estimate nucleated cell counts. Clones were sequenced by immunoSEQ multiplex PCR, and TCRdb holds only the in-frame ones, with some missing. D and trimming come from the DNA, and the V and J calls and clone size come from that table. The sample contains under 40,000 clones, about 90% of which appear only once. Input material: peripheral blood. This sequence was found in a man between 60 and 75 years old with active COVID-19.

This chain's CDR3 is CASRLGGGLTDTQYF. The CDR3 nucleotides are TGTGCCAGCAGGCTTGGGGGGGGGCTCACAGATACGCAGTATTTT. The V and J genes are TRBV6-5 and TRBJ2-3; D may be TRBD2 (7 bases). Trimming stripped 6 bases from V and 2 bases from J, with 15 bases between. CDR3 length: 15 amino acids. The germline V gene has CDR1 MNHEY and CDR2 SVGAGI.